The next 4 T cell receptor beta chains were all read from a single sample in a study of blood T cell repertoires in COVID-19. This table comes from immunoSEQ multiplex PCR, and its TCRdb copy is limited to in-frame clones, with some not included. Altogether 360,000 or so clones are present, roughly 86% being singletons, with the ten largest covering about 1.7%. Material: PBMCs or T cells enriched from blood (not recorded which). These receptors all stem from a woman in her 30s who had recovered from COVID-19.

This clone was seen a handful of times. The chain links TRBV28 to TRBJ2-4, with D tentatively TRBD1 (6 bases). Trimming shortened V by 6 bases and J by 14 bases, and 23 bases separated the two germline ends. The germline CDR1 and CDR2 sequences are MDHEN and SYDVKM. The CDR3 is 14 residues long. The CDR3 here is CASRASGETDKEYF. The DNA for the CDR3 is TGTGCCAGCAGGGCGTCAGGGGAGACGGATAAAGAGTACTTC.

The chain uses TRBV27 and TRBJ2-7, with TRBD1 matching 10 bases. Germline trimming cut 3 bases from V and 8 bases from J; bases unmatched to any gene: 10. Germline V gene sequence: CDR1 MNHEY, CDR2 SMNVEV (reference sequence). This CDR3 has 15 residues. The CDR3 region is CASSLNTGTGVKQYF. The CDR3 DNA sequence: TGTGCCAGCAGTTTGAATACCGGGACAGGGGTAAAGCAGTACTTC.

The chain joins TRBV19 to TRBJ2-7; 7 bases fit TRBD1. The germline V gene has CDR1 LNHDA and CDR2 SQIVND (reference sequence). V lost 6 bases, J lost 1 base, and 6 bases stayed unmatched. The CDR3 sequence is 14 residues long. The CDR3 sequence: CASSGTVGSYEQYF. The CDR3, as DNA: TGTGCCAGTAGCGGGACAGTGGGGTCCTACGAGCAGTACTTC.

The chain combines TRBV15 with TRBJ2-3; D might be TRBD1 (5 bases). The V end lost 3 bases, the J end lost 3 bases, and 10 bases lay between the germline ends. Germline V gene data show CDR1 as LNHNV and CDR2 as YYDKDF (reference sequence). The CDR3 is 14 amino acids. CDR3 sequence (DNA): TGTGCCACCAGCAGGGCGACAGTAACAGATACGCAGTATTTT. Translated: CATSRATVTDTQYF.